This is a list of T cell receptor beta chains from one sample in a study of T cell responses to AZD1222 COVID-19 vaccine. Profiling relied on immunoSEQ multiplex PCR, and the TCRdb table lists in-frame clones only, not all of them. The sample lists fewer than 150,000 clones; 93% were seen once. This sample comprised peripheral blood, obtained on day 0 of AZD1222 vaccination. The receptors were sampled from an adult in good health. CDR3s include the opening cysteine and the closing phenylalanine or tryptophan. Fields, in order: J gene, D gene, V gene, clone size, CDR3 DNA, CDR3 protein. The D gene is left open where the match is weak. The size field is filled for only some rows; it gives once, few, many or a size class.

J gene: TRBJ2-3; D gene: -; V gene: TRBV11-2; clone size: once; CDR3 DNA: TGTGCCAGCAGCCTTCTGCAGCGCGCCACAGATACGCAGTATTTT; CDR3 protein: CASSLLQRATDTQYF
J gene: TRBJ2-1; D gene: -; V gene: TRBV11-2; clone size: -; CDR3 DNA: TGTGCCAGCAGCCCCGATCGGACAGTTAGGCAGTTCTTC; CDR3 protein: CASSPDRTVRQFF
J gene: TRBJ1-5; D gene: -; V gene: TRBV6-2/TRBV6-3; clone size: -; CDR3 DNA: TGTGCCAGCAGTTACTCCAGGGGCTATCAGCCCCAGCATTTT; CDR3 protein: CASSYSRGYQPQHF
J gene: TRBJ2-7; D gene: TRBD2; V gene: TRBV6-1; clone size: -; CDR3 DNA: TGTGCCAGCAGTGAAGCGGCTAGCGGGAGCTACGAGCAGTACTTC; CDR3 protein: CASSEAASGSYEQYF
J gene: TRBJ2-6; D gene: -; V gene: TRBV7-3; clone size: -; CDR3 DNA: TGTGCCAGCAGCTTATTAGGAGAGGCTGGGGCCAACGTCCTGACTTTC; CDR3 protein: CASSLLGEAGANVLTF
J gene: TRBJ1-2; D gene: -; V gene: TRBV19; clone size: -; CDR3 DNA: TGTGCCAGTAGCCTTCTCCGTGGTACTGGAGAGCATGGCTACACCTTC; CDR3 protein: CASSLLRGTGEHGYTF
J gene: TRBJ2-7; D gene: -; V gene: TRBV18; clone size: -; CDR3 DNA: TGTGCCAGCTCACTCACGCAGGCTACCCACGAGCAGTACTTC; CDR3 protein: CASSLTQATHEQYF
J gene: TRBJ1-2; D gene: -; V gene: TRBV5-3; clone size: -; CDR3 DNA: TGTGCCAGAAGCTCCGCGGGAGGGTTGAGTAACTATGGCTACACCTTC; CDR3 protein: CARSSAGGLSNYGYTF
J gene: TRBJ2-1; D gene: TRBD2; V gene: TRBV19; clone size: -; CDR3 DNA: TGTGCCAGTAGTATAGGGCTGGCTAGCGGCCACAATGAGCAGTTCTTC; CDR3 protein: CASSIGLASGHNEQFF
J gene: TRBJ2-3; D gene: TRBD2; V gene: TRBV24-1; clone size: -; CDR3 DNA: TGTGCCACCAGTGACCGCGGACTAGCGGGAGGTAGAGATACGCAGTATTTT; CDR3 protein: CATSDRGLAGGRDTQYF
J gene: TRBJ2-7; D gene: -; V gene: TRBV28; clone size: -; CDR3 DNA: TGTGCCAGCAGCCCTCCAGGGAATTATTACGAGCAGTACTTC; CDR3 protein: CASSPPGNYYEQYF
J gene: TRBJ1-2; D gene: -; V gene: TRBV19; clone size: -; CDR3 DNA: TGTGCCAGTAGTACCCGTCGGGAGAACTATGGCTACACCTTC; CDR3 protein: CASSTRRENYGYTF
J gene: TRBJ2-1; D gene: -; V gene: TRBV19; clone size: -; CDR3 DNA: TGTGCCAGTAGTATAGATCGCAGCTCCTACAATGAGCAGTTCTTC; CDR3 protein: CASSIDRSSYNEQFF
J gene: TRBJ1-5; D gene: -; V gene: TRBV4-1; clone size: -; CDR3 DNA: TGCGCCAGCAGCCAAACCATGGCCGTCAATCAGCCCCAGCATTTT; CDR3 protein: CASSQTMAVNQPQHF
J gene: TRBJ2-1; D gene: -; V gene: TRBV15; clone size: -; CDR3 DNA: TGTGCCACCAGCAAAACAGGGAGAACCTACAATGAGCAGTTCTTC; CDR3 protein: CATSKTGRTYNEQFF
J gene: TRBJ2-4; D gene: -; V gene: TRBV6-1; clone size: -; CDR3 DNA: TGTGCCAGCAGTGAACGAGGCGGGTCGAACATTCAGTACTTC; CDR3 protein: CASSERGGSNIQYF
J gene: TRBJ1-2; D gene: TRBD1; V gene: TRBV9; clone size: once; CDR3 DNA: TGTGCCAGCAGCTCAGGGGCAGGGGGCGCGGGCTTGTATGGCTACACCTTC; CDR3 protein: CASSSGAGGAGLYGYTF
J gene: TRBJ2-7; D gene: TRBD2; V gene: TRBV10-3; clone size: -; CDR3 DNA: TGTGCCATCAGTGGGACGGGGGGCTACGAGCAGTACTTC; CDR3 protein: CAISGTGGYEQYF
J gene: TRBJ2-5; D gene: -; V gene: TRBV6-5; clone size: -; CDR3 DNA: TGTGCCAGCAGCCGCGGCGGGCAGGGGCGAGAGACCCAGTACTTC; CDR3 protein: CASSRGGQGRETQYF
J gene: TRBJ1-5; D gene: TRBD1; V gene: TRBV2; clone size: -; CDR3 DNA: TGTGCCAGCAGTTGGGACAGGGATCAGCCCCAGCATTTT; CDR3 protein: CASSWDRDQPQHF